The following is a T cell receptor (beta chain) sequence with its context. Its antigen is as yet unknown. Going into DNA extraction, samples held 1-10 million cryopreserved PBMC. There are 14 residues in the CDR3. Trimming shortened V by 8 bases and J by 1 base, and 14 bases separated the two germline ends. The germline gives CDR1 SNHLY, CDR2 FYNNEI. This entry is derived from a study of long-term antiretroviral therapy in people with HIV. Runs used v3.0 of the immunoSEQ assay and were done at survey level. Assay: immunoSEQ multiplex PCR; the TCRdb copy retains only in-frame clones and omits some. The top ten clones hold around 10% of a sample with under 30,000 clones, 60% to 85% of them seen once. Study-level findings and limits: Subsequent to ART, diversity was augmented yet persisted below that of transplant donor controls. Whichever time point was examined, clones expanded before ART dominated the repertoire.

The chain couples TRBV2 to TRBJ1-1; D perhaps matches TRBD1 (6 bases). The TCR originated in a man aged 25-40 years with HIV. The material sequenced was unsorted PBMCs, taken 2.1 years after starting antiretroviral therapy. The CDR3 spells CASRREGGNTEAFF. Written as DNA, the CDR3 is TGTGCCAGCCGGAGGGAGGGGGGGAACACTGAAGCTTTCTTT.